Below, 28 T cell receptor beta chains from the same sample are listed, as sequenced in a study of T cells in Graves' hyperthyroidism and ophthalmopathy. Regions amplified from RNA transcripts were the TCR beta CDR3 regions. In the first-round RT-PCR of the TCR CDR3, the HTBI primer set was used. TCRdb reprocessed the multiplex PCR reads via MiXCR and lists one record per CDR3 protein. Here the sample spans hundreds of thousands of distinct CDR3 sequences, roughly 15% being singletons. The sequenced sample consisted of blood. The source is a woman aged 45-65 years with Graves' ophthalmopathy.

V and J are TRBV6-1 and TRBJ2-7; tentatively, D is TRBD1 or TRBD2 (5 bases each). CDR3 length equals 14 residues. The V gene's germline CDR1 is MNHNS and CDR2 SASEGT. V lost 7 bases and J lost 3, with 16 bases in between. The CDR3 sequence is CASTRRGVSYEQYF. The CDR3 coding sequence is TGTGCCAGCACTCGGAGAGGGGTGAGCTACGAGCAGTACTTC.

This clonotype appeared a few times. The chain employs TRBV2 and TRBJ1-4; 11 bases match TRBD1. The CDR3 spans 16 residues. J was trimmed by 0 bases and V by 8 bases; bases with no gene match: 5. Germline CDR1 and CDR2: SNHLY and FYNNEI. The CDR3 nucleotides are TGTGCCAGCCTCTGGGGACAGGGGGCAACTAATGAAAAACTGTTTTTT. The encoded protein is CASLWGQGATNEKLFF. Looking up the rest from reference TRBV2 and TRBJ1-4 gives the full variable domain: EPEVTQTPSHQVTQMGQEVILRCVPISNHLYFYWYRQILGQKVEFLVSFYNNEISEKSEIFDDQFSVERPDGSNFTLKIRSTKLEDSAMYFCASLWGQGATNEKLFFGSGTQLSVL.

This chain connects TRBV20-1 to TRBJ2-1, with D perhaps assigned TRBD1 or TRBD2 (6 bases each). Germline CDR1 reads DFQATT; CDR2 reads SNEGSKA (reference sequence). This CDR3 has 13 amino acids. V was trimmed by 8 bases and J by 4 bases, leaving 15 bases between them. The CDR3 DNA follows: TGCAGTCTAAATCGGGGGCGTTACAATGAGCAGTTCTTC. This translates into CSLNRGRYNEQFF.

In its sample, this clonotype was seen many times. The gene calls are TRBV28 and TRBJ2-5; TRBD2 matches 11 bases. Germline CDR1 reads MDHEN; CDR2 reads SYDVKM. V shed 6 bases, J shed 3 bases, and the junction held 9 bases outside the gene matches. The CDR3 extends over 16 amino acids. The CDR3, as DNA: TGTGCCAGCAGCGCCAGGAGACTAGCGGGAAAAGAGACCCAGTACTTC. Its translation is CASSARRLAGKETQYF. Looking up the rest from reference TRBV28 and TRBJ2-5 gives the full variable domain: DVKVTQSSRYLVKRTGEKVFLECVQDMDHENMFWYRQDPGLGLRLIYFSYDVKMKEKGDIPEGYSVSREKKERFSLILESASTNQTSMYLCASSARRLAGKETQYFGPGTRLLVL.

At least ten counts were recorded for this clonotype. This chain connects TRBV7-3 to TRBJ1-1; D may be TRBD1 (6 bases). Per the germline V gene, CDR1 is SGHTA and CDR2 is FQGTGA. The ends were cut back, 5 bases at V and 5 bases at J, with 21 bases in the middle. This CDR3 has 16 amino acids. The DNA for the CDR3 is TGTGCCAGCAGCCGAACGTCCTCGACAGGCTGGACTGAAGCTTTCTTT. It encodes CASSRTSSTGWTEAFF. Using reference TRBV7-3 and TRBJ1-1 for the parts outside the CDR3, the full variable domain is GAGVSQTPSNKVTEKGKYVELRCDPISGHTALYWYRQSLGQGPEFLIYFQGTGAADDSGLPNDRFFAVRPEGSVSTLKIQRTERGDSAVYLCASSRTSSTGWTEAFFGQGTRLTVV.

This clonotype appeared a few times. V usage is TRBV2 and J usage is TRBJ2-7; D gene unclear. The CDR3 spans 12 residues. Trimming took 7 bases from V and 4 from J, leaving 11 bases between them. CDR1 is SNHLY and CDR2 is FYNNEI in the germline V gene. The chain's CDR3 is CASMEASYEQYF. DNA of the CDR3: TGTGCCAGCATGGAAGCTTCGTACGAGCAGTACTTC.

This clonotype was counted only a few times. The chain couples TRBV10-2 to TRBJ2-7; TRBD1 matches at 7 bases. Germline V lookup: CDR1 WSHSY, CDR2 SAAADI. Unmatched junction bases numbered 4, after V lost 0 bases and J lost 2 bases. The CDR3 has 15 residues. The CDR3 reads CASSESVTGPYEQYF. The CDR3 DNA follows: TGCGCCAGCAGTGAGTCCGTGACAGGGCCCTACGAGCAGTACTTC.

Only one count was recorded for this clonotype. A much bigger clone sits one base away, suggesting this may be a read error. CDR3 amino acids: CASSLVWAALNEQFF. CDR3 DNA sequence: TGCGCCAGCAGCTTGGTCTGGGCAGCGCTCAATGAGCAGTTCTTC. The V gene is TRBV5-1, the J gene TRBJ2-1; D uncertain. The V end was cut by 0 bases, the J end by 6 bases, with 13 bases between. The CDR3 runs to 15 residues. Germline V CDR1 and CDR2: SGHRS, YFSETQ.

This clonotype was detected many times. CDR3 residues: CASRPTRQVWETQYF. In nucleotides, the CDR3 is TGTGCCAGCAGGCCCACGAGACAGGTTTGGGAGACCCAGTACTTC. The V gene is TRBV27, the J gene TRBJ2-5; possible D gene TRBD1, 6 bases. Between the trimmed V and J ends, which lost 6 bases and 5 bases, there was a span of 19 bases. Germline CDR1 and CDR2: MNHEY and SMNVEV (reference sequence). The CDR3 loop spans 15 amino acids.

This clonotype was observed a few times. The chain combines TRBV12-3 or TRBV12-4 with TRBJ2-1, with D maybe TRBD2 (5 bases). There are 16 residues in the CDR3. V lost 5 bases and J 4 bases, leaving 18 bases between the germline ends. Here the CDR3 reads CASSPPWGRGYNEQFF. The CDR3 bases are TGTGCCAGCAGTCCCCCCTGGGGTAGAGGGTACAATGAGCAGTTCTTC.

The J gene is TRBJ1-1, the V gene TRBV25-1; D not resolved. The CDR3 consists of 14 residues. With 0 bases removed from V and 8 bases from J, the gap between germline ends came to 13 bases. The germline gives CDR1 MGHDK, CDR2 SYGVNS. The CDR3 DNA follows: TGTGCCAGCAGTGAATACCTGGCCAACCACGAAGCTTTCTTT. Its protein is CASSEYLANHEAFF.

This clonotype was observed at least ten times. The chain employs TRBV27 and TRBJ1-6, with D perhaps matching TRBD1 (5 bases). The V gene's germline CDR1 is MNHEY and CDR2 SMNVEV (reference sequence). The V end was cut by 3 bases, the J end by 8 bases, with 11 bases between. The CDR3 totals 14 residues. DNA for the CDR3: TGTGCCAGCAGTTTCCGGGGCAGTTATTCACCCCTCCACTTT. Its protein product is CASSFRGSYSPLHF.

In its sample, this clonotype was seen a few times. The chain has TRBV27 and TRBJ1-2; D not certain. V was trimmed by 2 bases and J by 5 bases, leaving 18 bases between them. Germline CDR1 and CDR2: MNHEY and SMNVEV (reference sequence). The CDR3 has 16 residues. CDR3 bases: TGTGCCAGCAGTTTAGCACCTAAGGGTTTTCGGTATGGCTACACCTTC. Its protein product is CASSLAPKGFRYGYTF.

This clonotype was detected ten times or more. V and J are TRBV5-5 and TRBJ1-1; D gene ambiguous. From germline, CDR1 is SGHKS and CDR2 YYEKEE (reference sequence). This CDR3 is 12 amino acids long. CDR3 protein: CGSSGGYTEAFF. CDR3 sequence (DNA): TGTGGGAGCTCCGGCGGTTACACTGAAGCTTTCTTT.

Many counts were recorded for this clonotype. The rearrangement links TRBV28 to TRBJ1-4, with TRBD1 matching 9 bases. V lost 6 bases and J lost 8; bases outside the gene matches: 7. CDR1 and CDR2 from the germline V gene are MDHEN and SYDVKM. The CDR3 spans 14 residues. CDR3 sequence reads: CASRQGALREKLFF. CDR3 in DNA: TGTGCCAGCAGACAGGGGGCTTTAAGGGAAAAACTGTTTTTT.

This clonotype was recorded at least ten times. V gene TRBV5-8 combines with J gene TRBJ1-5; TRBD1 might be the D (6 bases). This CDR3 has 15 residues. Looked up from germline, CDR1 is SGHTS and CDR2 is YDEGEE. The V end lost 4 bases, the J end lost 3 bases, and 14 bases lay between the germline ends. CDR3 in amino acids: CASSGTGIANQPQHF. CDR3 sequence (DNA): TGTGCCAGCAGCGGAACAGGGATTGCCAATCAGCCCCAGCATTTT.

This clonotype showed up just a few times. This chain joins TRBV5-1 and TRBJ2-2; possibly TRBD2 for D (5 bases). V gave up 0 bases and J gave up 7 bases, with 13 bases separating them. Germline V lookup: CDR1 SGHRS, CDR2 YFSETQ. The CDR3 loop spans 15 amino acids. CDR3 region: CASSLDGRLGGELFF. As DNA, the CDR3 is TGCGCCAGCAGCTTGGATGGGAGATTGGGCGGGGAGCTGTTTTTT.

The table lists this clonotype with a count of one. With a much larger clone just one base away, this may be a read error. This rearrangement joins TRBV30 to TRBJ2-2; 9 nucleotides match TRBD1. This CDR3 has 13 residues. Germline CDR1 and CDR2: GTSNPN and SVGIG (reference sequence). The CDR3 sequence is CGVDRGTAGELFF. As DNA, the CDR3 is TGTGGAGTGGACAGGGGTACCGCCGGGGAGCTGTTTTTT.

The chain has TRBV4-3 and TRBJ2-7; 7 bases agree with TRBD1. The CDR3 runs 15 residues. Trimming took 4 bases from V and 4 from J; bases not matched to a gene: 10. Germline V CDR1 and CDR2: LGHNA, YSLEER. The CDR3 sequence is CASSLRQGRAYEQYF. The CDR3 region has the DNA TGCGCCAGCAGCCTACGACAGGGTCGGGCATACGAGCAGTACTTC.

In its sample, this clonotype was seen many times. J is TRBJ1-5 and V is TRBV5-1, with D maybe TRBD1 (5 bases). This CDR3 spans 15 amino acids. CDR1 and CDR2 (germline): SGHRS, YFSETQ. V lost 0 bases and J 5 bases, leaving 12 bases between the germline ends. The CDR3: CASSLDTGGDQPQHF. CDR3 DNA sequence: TGCGCCAGCAGCTTGGATACAGGCGGCGATCAGCCCCAGCATTTT.

This clonotype was detected a few times. The V and J genes are TRBV5-7 and TRBJ2-3; tentatively, D is TRBD2 (5 bases). TRBV5-7 is an ORF, and what it does is uncertain. V lost 4 bases and J lost 7, with 16 bases in between. This CDR3 is built from 14 residues. The CDR3 DNA reads TGTGCCAGCAGCCCAAGGTCGCGGGCGTATACGCAGTATTTT. This sequence encodes CASSPRSRAYTQYF.

The chain couples TRBV19 to TRBJ1-2; D is perhaps TRBD1 (6 bases). Per germline, CDR1 LNHDA and CDR2 SQIVND (reference sequence). The ends were cut back, 2 bases at V and 3 bases at J, with 10 bases in the middle. The CDR3 spans 14 residues. This CDR3 reads CASSIPGHDYGYTF. The CDR3 DNA sequence: TGTGCCAGTAGTATACCGGGACACGACTATGGCTACACCTTC.

This clonotype was seen many times. This chain connects TRBV11-1 to TRBJ1-2, with 9 bases aligning to TRBD1. Germline-derived CDR1 and CDR2 are SGHAT and FQDESV (reference sequence). J lost 8 bases, V lost 1 base, and 8 bases had no gene match. This CDR3 region has 15 residues. CDR3 region: CASSLGRTGEAGYTF. The DNA of the CDR3 is TGTGCCAGCAGCTTAGGAAGGACAGGGGAAGCCGGCTACACCTTC.

This clonotype has just a few counts. The rearrangement uses TRBV9 and TRBJ2-3, with 16 bases aligning to TRBD2. Looked up from germline, CDR1 is SGDLS and CDR2 is YYNGEE. This CDR3 spans 19 amino acids. V was clipped by 3 bases and J by 4 bases; unmatched bases: 11. In nucleotides, the CDR3 is TGTGCCAGCAGCGGCTCCGGGACTAGCGGGAGGGCCGGGGCAGATACGCAGTATTTT. It yields the protein CASSGSGTSGRAGADTQYF.

This clonotype was observed many times. This rearrangement joins TRBV27 to TRBJ2-3; 12 nucleotides agree with TRBD2. This CDR3 has 17 amino acids. The trim removed 2 bases at V and 4 bases at J, leaving 7 bases unmatched. Germline CDR1 is MNHEY and CDR2 is SMNVEV (reference sequence). The DNA of the CDR3 is TGTGCCAGCAGTTTAGCCCCGACTAGCGGGAGTTCAGATACGCAGTATTTT. Translated: CASSLAPTSGSSDTQYF.

This clonotype was counted a few times. The chain has TRBV15 and TRBJ2-6; D may correspond to TRBD1 or TRBD2 (5 bases each). Germline CDR1 reads LNHNV; CDR2 reads YYDKDF (reference sequence). V lost 0 bases and J lost 0, with 15 bases in between. The length of the CDR3 is 19 residues. For the CDR3, the DNA is TGTGCCACCAGCAGAGATGGGTGGGGACGGGGCTCTGGGGCCAACGTCCTGACTTTC. As protein: CATSRDGWGRGSGANVLTF. Based on the CDR3 plus reference TRBV15 and TRBJ2-6, the full variable domain is DAMVIQNPRYQVTQFGKPVTLSCSQTLNHNVMYWYQQKSSQAPKLLFHYYDKDFNNEADTPDNFQSRRPNTSFCFLDIRSPGLGDTAMYLCATSRDGWGRGSGANVLTFGAGSRLTVL.

The chain combines TRBV29-1 with TRBJ2-5; D gene uncertain. V was cut by 7 bases and J by 2 bases, with 8 bases left in between. Per the germline V gene, CDR1 is SQVTM and CDR2 is ANQGSEA. The CDR3 covers 11 residues. CDR3: CSDREQETQYF. The CDR3 DNA follows: TGCAGCGACCGAGAACAAGAGACCCAGTACTTC.

The rearrangement joins TRBV20-1 to TRBJ2-5; unclear D gene. Germline V gene data show CDR1 as DFQATT and CDR2 as SNEGSKA (reference sequence). The CDR3 runs to 11 residues. Between the trimmed V and J ends, which lost 7 bases and 5 bases, there was a span of 11 bases. CDR3 in DNA: TGCAGTGTCCGATGGAGCGAGACCCAGTACTTC. Its translation: CSVRWSETQYF.